This TCR beta chain was retrieved from a study of CD8 T cells in Susac syndrome. An amount of RNA that ranged from roughly 0.45 to 1 ug was reverse transcribed with random hexamers. From the immunoSEQ multiplex PCR reads, TCRdb called clonotypes with MiXCR, one entry per CDR3 protein. Of about 190,000 distinct CDR3 sequences detected, roughly 92% appear once; the ten largest clones hold 0.09% to 0.12%. CDR3 length: 13 residues. Germline V gene sequence: CDR1 SEHNR, CDR2 FQNEAQ (reference sequence). V lost 5 bases to trimming and J lost 6 bases, with 12 bases between them. Source material: CD4+ T cells from PBMCs. This TCR was recovered from a human donor in good health. This chain links TRBV7-9 with TRBJ2-3, with D possibly matching TRBD2 (5 bases). Written as DNA, the CDR3 is TGTGCCAGCAGCCCCCGGGGATCTGATACGCAGTATTTT. As protein: CASSPRGSDTQYF. Together with reference TRBV7-9 and TRBJ2-3, the CDR3 gives the full variable domain: DTGVSQNPRHKITKRGQNVTFRCDPISEHNRLYWYRQTLGQGPEFLTYFQNEAQLEKSRLLSDRFSAERPKGSFSTLEIQRTEQGDSAMYLCASSPRGSDTQYFGPGTRLTVL.